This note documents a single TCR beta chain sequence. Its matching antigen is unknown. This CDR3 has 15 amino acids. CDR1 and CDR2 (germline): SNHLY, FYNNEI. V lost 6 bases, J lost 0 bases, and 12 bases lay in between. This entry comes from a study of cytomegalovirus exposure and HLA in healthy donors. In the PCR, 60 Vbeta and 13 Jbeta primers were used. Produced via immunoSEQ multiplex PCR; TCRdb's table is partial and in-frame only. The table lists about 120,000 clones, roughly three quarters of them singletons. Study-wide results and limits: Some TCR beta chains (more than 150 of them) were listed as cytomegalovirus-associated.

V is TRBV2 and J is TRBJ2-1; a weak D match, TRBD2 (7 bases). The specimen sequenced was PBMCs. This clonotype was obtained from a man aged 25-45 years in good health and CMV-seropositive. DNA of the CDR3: TGTGCCAGCAGGGTGGGAGGGGGCTCCTACAATGAGCAGTTCTTC. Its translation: CASRVGGGSYNEQFF.